Here is one TCR beta chain with its context. These data originate in a study of early T cells in non-severe SARS-CoV-2 infection. The CDR3 sequence is 12 residues long. The V end was cut by 2 bases, the J end by 3 bases, with 3 bases between. The germline V gene has CDR1 ENHRY and CDR2 SYGVKD. TCRdb ran MiXCR on the 5' RACE reads and lists one entry per CDR3 protein. The sample contains 50,000 to 70,000 distinct CDR3 sequences, under 15% of which appear only once. What was sequenced was whole blood. V usage is TRBV10-3 and J usage is TRBJ2-3; D gene uncertain. The source of this sequence is an adult who was a healthcare worker with PCR-confirmed SARS-CoV-2 infection or an uninfected control (not recorded which). CDR3 bases: TGTGCCATCAGTGAGGCGACAGATACGCAGTATTTT. The encoded protein is CAISEATDTQYF.